The clone carrying this T cell receptor (beta chain) has just one count. This table comes from immunoSEQ multiplex PCR, and its TCRdb copy is limited to in-frame clones, with some not included. The sample includes some 140,000 clones, approximately 84% seen only once; the top ten take about 4%. The sample belongs to a study of T cell responses to AZD1222 COVID-19 vaccine. The CDR3 extends over 14 amino acids. Between the trimmed V and J ends, which lost 0 bases and 7 bases, there was a span of 12 bases. From germline, CDR1 is MNHEY and CDR2 SMNVEV (reference sequence). The sample was peripheral blood, taken on day 0 of AZD1222 vaccination. This receptor was obtained from an adult in good health. V and J are TRBV27 and TRBJ1-1, with D uncertain. In nucleotides, the CDR3 is TGTGCCAGCAGTTTATCCAGCGCGAGGAGTGAAGCTTTCTTT. Translated, it gives CASSLSSARSEAFF.